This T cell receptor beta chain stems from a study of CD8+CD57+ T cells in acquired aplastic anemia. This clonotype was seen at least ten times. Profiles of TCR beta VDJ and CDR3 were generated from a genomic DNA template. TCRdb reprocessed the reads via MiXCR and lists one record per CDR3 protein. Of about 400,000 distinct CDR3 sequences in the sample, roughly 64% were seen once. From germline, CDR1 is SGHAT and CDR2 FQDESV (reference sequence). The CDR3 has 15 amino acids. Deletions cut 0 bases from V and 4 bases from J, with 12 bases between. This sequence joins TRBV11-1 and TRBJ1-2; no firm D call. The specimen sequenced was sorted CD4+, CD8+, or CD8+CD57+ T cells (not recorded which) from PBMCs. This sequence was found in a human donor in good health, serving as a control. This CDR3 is CASSLANRAPYGYTF. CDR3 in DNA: TGTGCCAGCAGCTTAGCGAATCGGGCACCCTATGGCTACACCTTC. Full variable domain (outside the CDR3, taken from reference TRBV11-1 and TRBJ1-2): EAEVAQSPRYKITEKSQAVAFWCDPISGHATLYWYRQILGQGPELLVQFQDESVVDDSQLPKDRFSAERLKGVDSTLKIQPAELGDSAMYLCASSLANRAPYGYTFGSGTRLTVV.